This TCR beta chain is drawn from a study of shared clonotypes between healthy human individuals. The CDR3 is 16 residues long. Trimming stripped 1 base from V and 8 bases from J, with 18 bases between. Germline V gene lookup returns CDR1 LNHDA and CDR2 SQIVND (reference sequence). Comments on this clone: The antigen remains unidentified.

Authors' methods: ImmunoSEQ only sent back junction sequences with no quality scores, so filtering was done differently. The assay was immunoSEQ multiplex PCR, and TCRdb's table has in-frame clones only and misses some. Clonal size and the V and J genes are those of that table, whereas D and trimming came from the DNA. This sample yields about 600,000 clones, of which more than 95% are seen a single time; about 0.06% belongs to the top ten. Study outcomes and limitations: On the whole, naive subsets had larger estimated richness than memory subsets had. Against clonotypes common to all four donors, non-shared ones had lower generation probabilities. Clonotype sharing across several donors was observed for around 4.5% of naive CD4 clonotypes.

This receptor was taken from a woman in her twenties or thirties in good health. The rearrangement uses TRBV19 and TRBJ2-1; D possibly corresponds to TRBD2 (5 bases). The sequenced sample was naive CD4+ T cells sorted from blood. Subset indicated: CD45RA+ positively selected. This chain's CDR3 is CASSIGRLFPPDEQFF. DNA of the CDR3: TGTGCCAGTAGTATAGGTAGACTATTCCCCCCGGATGAGCAGTTCTTC.